Listed here is a single TCR beta chain. What it binds is unknown. The sample originates from a study of OX40 agonist ivuxolimab in advanced cancers. The repertoire was sequenced with immunoSEQ multiplex PCR; TCRdb's copy has only in-frame clones and lacks some. The repertoire consists of roughly 52,000 clones, with 77% occurring once and the leading ten covering 6.3%. Blood specimens came from baseline, cycle 4 day 1, and cycle 7 day 1. Trimming took off 4 bases at V and 0 bases at J, with 12 bases between the two ends. Germline-derived CDR1 and CDR2 are MNHNS and SASEGT. The CDR3 has 16 residues. Study-level findings and limits: Both blood CD4+ and CD8+ T cells showed clonal growth by week 6 at 0.1 to 3.0 mg/kg.

This sequence originates from an adult with an advanced solid tumor such as melanoma, head and neck, liver or kidney cancer. The chain uses TRBV6-1 and TRBJ1-4, with D perhaps TRBD1 (5 bases). The source material was CD4+ or CD8+ T cells sorted from blood, sampled in a trial of the OX40 agonist ivuxolimab. The CDR3 DNA follows: TGTGCCAGCAGTGCCCCGGGACGGCCAACTAATGAAAAACTGTTTTTT. Residues: CASSAPGRPTNEKLFF.